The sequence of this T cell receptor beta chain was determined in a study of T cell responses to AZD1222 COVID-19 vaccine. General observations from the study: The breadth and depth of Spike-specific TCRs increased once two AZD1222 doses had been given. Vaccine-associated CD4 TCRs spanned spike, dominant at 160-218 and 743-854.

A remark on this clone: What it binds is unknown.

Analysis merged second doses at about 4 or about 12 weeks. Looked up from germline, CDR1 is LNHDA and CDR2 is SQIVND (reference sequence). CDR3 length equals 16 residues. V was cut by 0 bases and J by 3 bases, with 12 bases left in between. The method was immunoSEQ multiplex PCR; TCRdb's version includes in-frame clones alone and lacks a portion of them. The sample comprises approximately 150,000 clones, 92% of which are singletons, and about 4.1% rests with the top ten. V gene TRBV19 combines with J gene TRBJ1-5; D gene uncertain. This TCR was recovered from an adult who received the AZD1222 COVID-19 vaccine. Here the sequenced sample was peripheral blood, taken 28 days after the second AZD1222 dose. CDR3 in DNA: TGTGCCAGTAGTATAGACCAATATAGGTTCAATCAGCCCCAGCATTTT. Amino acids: CASSIDQYRFNQPQHF.